The present T cell receptor beta chain was sequenced within a study of blood T cells in healthy people across ages. PCR was performed a second time for roughly 7 to 12 cycles using a sample-barcoded 5' primer and a J-beta primer mix. TCRdb re-derived calls from the 5' RACE reads in MiXCR, one entry per CDR3 protein. The sample has approximately 690,000 distinct CDR3 sequences, roughly 53% seen once. The CDR3 has 12 residues. Germline loops: CDR1 SQVTM, CDR2 ANQGSEA. V lost 5 bases, J lost 3 bases, and 11 bases lay in between. Per individual sample, total RNA of at least 6 micrograms was extracted. The receptor comes from a man aged 55 to 69 in good health. The chain has TRBV29-1 and TRBJ2-7; possibly TRBD1 for D (6 bases). Sequencing was performed on blood. This CDR3 reads CSVRETGYEQYF. The CDR3 nucleotides are TGCAGCGTTAGGGAGACAGGCTACGAGCAGTACTTC.